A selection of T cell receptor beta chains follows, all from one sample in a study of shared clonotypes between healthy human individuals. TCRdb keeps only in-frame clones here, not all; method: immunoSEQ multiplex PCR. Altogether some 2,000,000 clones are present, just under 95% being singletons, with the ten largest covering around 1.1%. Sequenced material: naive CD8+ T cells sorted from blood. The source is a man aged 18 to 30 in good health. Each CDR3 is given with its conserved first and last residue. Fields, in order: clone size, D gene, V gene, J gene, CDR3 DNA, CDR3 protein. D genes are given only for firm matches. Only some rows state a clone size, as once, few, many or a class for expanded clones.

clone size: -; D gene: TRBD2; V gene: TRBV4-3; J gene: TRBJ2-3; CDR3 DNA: TGCGCCAGCAGCCAAGACCCGGCGGGAGCGGCAGATACGCAGTATTTT; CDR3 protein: CASSQDPAGAADTQYF
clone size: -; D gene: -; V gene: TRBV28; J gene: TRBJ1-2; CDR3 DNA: TGTGCCAGCAGCCAGGACGTCCCTAACTATGGCTACACCTTC; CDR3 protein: CASSQDVPNYGYTF
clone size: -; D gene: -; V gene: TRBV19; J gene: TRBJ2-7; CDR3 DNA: TGTGCCAGTAGTATAGATACTAGCTCTAATAACTACGAGCAGTACTTC; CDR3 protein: CASSIDTSSNNYEQYF
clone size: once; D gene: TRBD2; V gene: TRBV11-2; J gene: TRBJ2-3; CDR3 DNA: TGTGCCAGCAGCTTGGGGCTAGCGGGGGTCACGGGCACAGATACGCAGTATTTT; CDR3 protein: CASSLGLAGVTGTDTQYF
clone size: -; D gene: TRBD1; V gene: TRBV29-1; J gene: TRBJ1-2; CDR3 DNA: TGCAGCGTTGAGTTAAGAGGGACAGGGGACTATGGCTACACCTTC; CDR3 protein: CSVELRGTGDYGYTF
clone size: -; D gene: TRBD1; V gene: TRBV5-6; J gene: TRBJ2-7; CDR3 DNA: TGTGCCAGCAGCGTCCGGGACAGGGTGATCTACGAGCAGTACTTC; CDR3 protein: CASSVRDRVIYEQYF
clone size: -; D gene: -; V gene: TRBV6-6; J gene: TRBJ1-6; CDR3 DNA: TGTGCCAGCACCCCGGACAGTCTTCTTAATTCACCCCTCCACTTT; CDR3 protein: CASTPDSLLNSPLHF
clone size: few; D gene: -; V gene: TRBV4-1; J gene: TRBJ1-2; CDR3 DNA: TGCGCCAGCAGCCAAGATCCGGACATTTGGTACTATGGCTACACCTTC; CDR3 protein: CASSQDPDIWYYGYTF
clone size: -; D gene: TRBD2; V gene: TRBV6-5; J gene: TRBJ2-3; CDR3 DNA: TGTGCCAGCAGGTTACTAGCGGGACTTACAGATACGCAGTATTTT; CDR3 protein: CASRLLAGLTDTQYF
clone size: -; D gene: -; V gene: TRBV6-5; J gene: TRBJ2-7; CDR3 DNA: TGTGCCAGCAGTCCCATCTCGGGGGTCCAGTACTTC; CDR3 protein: CASSPISGVQYF
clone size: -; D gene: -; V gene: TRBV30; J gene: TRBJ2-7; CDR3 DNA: TGTGCCTGGAGTGAGAGGGTTTACGAGCAGTACTTC; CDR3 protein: CAWSERVYEQYF
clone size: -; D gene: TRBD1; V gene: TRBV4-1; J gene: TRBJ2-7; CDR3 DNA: TGCGCCAGCAGCCTCCGGGACAGGGGGCCCTACGAGCAGTACTTC; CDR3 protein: CASSLRDRGPYEQYF
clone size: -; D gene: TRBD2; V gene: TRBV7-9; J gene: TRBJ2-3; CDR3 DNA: TGTGCCAGCAGCGCTAGCGGGGGAACAGATACGCAGTATTTT; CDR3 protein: CASSASGGTDTQYF
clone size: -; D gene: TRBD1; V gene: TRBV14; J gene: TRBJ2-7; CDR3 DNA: TGTGCCAGCAGCCAAAAAAGGTCCCCGGGACAGGGTTTAACCTACGAGCAGTACTTC; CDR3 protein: CASSQKRSPGQGLTYEQYF
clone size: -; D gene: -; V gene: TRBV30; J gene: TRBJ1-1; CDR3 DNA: TGTGCCTGGAGTGAAGGAGCTGAAGCTTTCTTT; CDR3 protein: CAWSEGAEAFF
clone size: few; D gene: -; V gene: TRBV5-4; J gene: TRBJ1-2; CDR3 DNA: TGTGCCAGCAGCTTGACAGGTCCCTATGGCTACACCTTC; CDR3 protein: CASSLTGPYGYTF
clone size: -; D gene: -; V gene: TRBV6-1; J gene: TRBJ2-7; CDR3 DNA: TGTGCCAGCAGTGATCCCCGGTCAGGGTACCACGAGCAGTACTTC; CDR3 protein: CASSDPRSGYHEQYF
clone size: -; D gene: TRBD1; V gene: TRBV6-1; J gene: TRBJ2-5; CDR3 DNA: TGTGCCAGCAGTGAAGCCCTATCCGACAGGGGACCCCAAGAGACCCAGTACTTC; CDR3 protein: CASSEALSDRGPQETQYF
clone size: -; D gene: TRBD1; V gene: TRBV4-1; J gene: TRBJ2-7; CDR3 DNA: TGCGCCAGCAGCCACGGGACAGCGAACGAGCAGTACTTC; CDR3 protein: CASSHGTANEQYF
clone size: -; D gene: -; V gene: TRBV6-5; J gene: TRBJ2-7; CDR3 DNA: TGTGCCAGCAGGGGACAACGGGAATTAACCTACGAGCAGTACTTC; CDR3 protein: CASRGQRELTYEQYF
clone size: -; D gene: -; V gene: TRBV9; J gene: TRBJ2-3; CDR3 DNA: TGTGCCAGCAGCGCCCATGCTGCAGATACGCAGTATTTT; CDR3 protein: CASSAHAADTQYF
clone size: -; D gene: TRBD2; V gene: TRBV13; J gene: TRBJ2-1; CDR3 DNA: TGTGCCAGCGCGACTAGCGGGAATAATGAGCAGTTCTTC; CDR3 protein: CASATSGNNEQFF
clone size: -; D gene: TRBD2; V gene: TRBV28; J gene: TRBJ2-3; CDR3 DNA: TGTGCCAGCAGTCCAAGGACTAGCGGGGAGGTAGATACGCAGTATTTT; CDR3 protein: CASSPRTSGEVDTQYF
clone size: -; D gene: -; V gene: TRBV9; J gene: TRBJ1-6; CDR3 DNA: TGTGCCAGCAGCGTAGGGCCGGGCTCCTATAATTCACCCCTCCACTTT; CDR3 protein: CASSVGPGSYNSPLHF
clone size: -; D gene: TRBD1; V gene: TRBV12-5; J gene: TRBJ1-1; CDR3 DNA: TGTGCTAGTGGTTTGGTAATTGGAGGGGGCAACACTGAAGCTTTCTTT; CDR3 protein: CASGLVIGGGNTEAFF
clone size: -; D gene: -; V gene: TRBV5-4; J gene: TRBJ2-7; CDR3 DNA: TGTGCCAGCAGCTTTTCAGGTAGCTCCTACGAGCAGTACTTC; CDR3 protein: CASSFSGSSYEQYF
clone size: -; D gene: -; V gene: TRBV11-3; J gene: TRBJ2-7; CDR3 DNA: TGTGCCAGCAGCGACCCATCTCTCCCCTACGAGCAGTACTTC; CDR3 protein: CASSDPSLPYEQYF
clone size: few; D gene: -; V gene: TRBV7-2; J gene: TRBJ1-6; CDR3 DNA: TGTGCCAGCAGCTTAGTCCGGACTAATTCACCCCTCCACTTT; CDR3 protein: CASSLVRTNSPLHF
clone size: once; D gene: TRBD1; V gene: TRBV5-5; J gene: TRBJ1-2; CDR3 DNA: TGTGCCAGCAGCTCCGGGACAGACCTCTATGGCTACACCTTC; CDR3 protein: CASSSGTDLYGYTF
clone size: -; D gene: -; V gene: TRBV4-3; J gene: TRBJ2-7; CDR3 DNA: TGCGCCAGCAGCCAAGAGGCAGGGGCCTACGAGCAGTACTTC; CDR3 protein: CASSQEAGAYEQYF
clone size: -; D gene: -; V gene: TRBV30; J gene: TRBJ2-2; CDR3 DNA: TGTGCCTGGGCTTGGGGAGGGGGCTTCCCCGGGGAGCTGTTTTTT; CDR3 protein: CAWAWGGGFPGELFF
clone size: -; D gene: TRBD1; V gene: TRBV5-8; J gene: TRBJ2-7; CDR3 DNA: TGTGCCAGCAGCTCGGACAGGGATAAGTACTTC; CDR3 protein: CASSSDRDKYF
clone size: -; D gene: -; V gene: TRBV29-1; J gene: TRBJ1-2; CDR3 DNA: TGCAGCGTTGAAGGGACCGAAGAGCTCTATGGCTACACCTTC; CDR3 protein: CSVEGTEELYGYTF
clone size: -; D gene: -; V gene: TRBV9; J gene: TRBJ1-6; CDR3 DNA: TGTGCCAGCAGCGTGAGGGCCGAGAATTCACCCCTCCACTTT; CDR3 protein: CASSVRAENSPLHF
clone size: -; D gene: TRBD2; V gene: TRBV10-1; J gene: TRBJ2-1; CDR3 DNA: TGCGCCAGCAGCGCCGGGACTAGCGGGAGGAATGAGCAGTTCTTC; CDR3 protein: CASSAGTSGRNEQFF
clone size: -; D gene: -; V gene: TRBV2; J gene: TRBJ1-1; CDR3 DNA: TGTGCCAGCAGTTCAGGACGGGGAACTGAAGCTTTCTTT; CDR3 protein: CASSSGRGTEAFF
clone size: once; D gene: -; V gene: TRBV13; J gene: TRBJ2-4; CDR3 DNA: TGTGCCAGCAGCTTATTTAACGCAGGGGCAGGTCAAGACATTCAGTACTTC; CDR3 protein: CASSLFNAGAGQDIQYF
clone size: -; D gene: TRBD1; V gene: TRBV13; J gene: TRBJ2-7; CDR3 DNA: TGTGCCAGCAGCTATCGGGACAGGGGACGCGAGCAGTACTTC; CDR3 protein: CASSYRDRGREQYF
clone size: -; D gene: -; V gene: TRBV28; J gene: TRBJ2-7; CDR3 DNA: TGTGCCAGCAGCGAGAGTCTGGGCGGACACTCCTACGAGCAGTACTTC; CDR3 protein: CASSESLGGHSYEQYF
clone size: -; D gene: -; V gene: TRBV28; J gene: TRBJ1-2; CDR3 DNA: TGTGCCAGCAGCCTACAGCGTAACTATGGCTACACCTTC; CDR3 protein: CASSLQRNYGYTF
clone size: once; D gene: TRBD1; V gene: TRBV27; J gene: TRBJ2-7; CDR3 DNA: TGTGCCAGCAGCTTTACAGGGGGCTCCTACGAGCAGTACTTC; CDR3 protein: CASSFTGGSYEQYF
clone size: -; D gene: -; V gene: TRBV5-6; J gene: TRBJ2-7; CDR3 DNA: TGTGCCAGCAGTTGGACAGAGAGGGACGAGCAGTACTTC; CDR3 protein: CASSWTERDEQYF
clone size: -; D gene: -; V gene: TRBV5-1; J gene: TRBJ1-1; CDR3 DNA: TGCGCCAGCAGCTTGGGGCCGCAGTCTCCGGGCCTCTACACTGAAGCTTTCTTT; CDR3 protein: CASSLGPQSPGLYTEAFF
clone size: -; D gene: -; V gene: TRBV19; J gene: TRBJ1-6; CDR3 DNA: TGTGCCACCGGGCGCAGGGCCTATAATTCACCCCTCCACTTT; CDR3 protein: CATGRRAYNSPLHF
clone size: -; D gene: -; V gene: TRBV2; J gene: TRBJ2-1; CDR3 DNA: TGTGCCAGCAGCGGGTTGGGGGACAATGAGCAGTTCTTC; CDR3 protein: CASSGLGDNEQFF
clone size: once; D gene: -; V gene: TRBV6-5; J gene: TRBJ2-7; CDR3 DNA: TGTGCCAGCAGTTACTCCGGATGGACAGACTACGAGCAGTACTTC; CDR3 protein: CASSYSGWTDYEQYF
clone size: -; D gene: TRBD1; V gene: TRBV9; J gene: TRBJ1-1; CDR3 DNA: TGTGCCAGCAGCGATCGGACAGGGCTGGGCACTGAAGCTTTCTTT; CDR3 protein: CASSDRTGLGTEAFF
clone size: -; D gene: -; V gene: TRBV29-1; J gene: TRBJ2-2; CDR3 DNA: TGCAGCGTTCGATTAGCGGAGACCGGGGAGCTGTTTTTT; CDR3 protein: CSVRLAETGELFF
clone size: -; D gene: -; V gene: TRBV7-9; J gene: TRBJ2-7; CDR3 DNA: TGTGCCAGCAGCTTAAGTTTCAGCTCCTACGAGCAGTACTTC; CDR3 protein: CASSLSFSSYEQYF
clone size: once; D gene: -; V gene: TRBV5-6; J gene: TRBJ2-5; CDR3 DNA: TGTGCCAGCAGCTTGGGGCCGATGCAAGAGACCCAGTACTTC; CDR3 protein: CASSLGPMQETQYF